The sample holds a few counts of the clone carrying this T cell receptor (beta chain). Its antigen is as yet unknown. The data belong to a study of cytomegalovirus exposure and HLA in healthy donors. Study results and caveats: Rare TCR sequences dominated, though some public TCRs recurred in many donors. A few of the chains that were CMV-associated were confirmed in vitro to be specific for CMV antigens. Owing to their indistinguishability, certain V segments, notably TRBV6-2 and TRBV6-3, were excluded. Among CMV-associated TCR beta chains, most appeared HLA-restricted in a later analysis.

The PCR made use of 60 Vbeta and 13 Jbeta primers. Using immunoSEQ multiplex PCR, the repertoire was profiled, and TCRdb retains in-frame clones only, with some absent. The table includes around 150,000 clones, roughly 80% detected once. This CDR3 region has 15 residues. The V and J ends lost 6 bases and 2 bases respectively, with 17 bases between them. In germline, CDR1 is SQVTM, CDR2 ANQGSEA. Sample: PBMCs. The chain links TRBV29-1 to TRBJ1-5; tentative D call: TRBD1 (6 bases). The source is a boy younger than 10 in good health and CMV-seronegative. CDR3 region: CSVRGGGGGNQPQHF. As DNA, the CDR3 is TGCAGCGTCCGAGGGGGGGGTGGGGGCAATCAGCCCCAGCATTTT.